This T cell receptor (beta chain) was profiled in a study of cytomegalovirus exposure and HLA in healthy donors (TCRdb year 2017). About the investigation overall: According to an earlier analysis of several hundred of the donors, about 179 million T cells yielded 100 million or so unique TCR beta sequences and around 300 Gb of sequence data. An early release covering some 640 HLA-typed donors comprised about 320 gigabases of sequencing data and around 80 million unique TCR sequences. The genetic ancestry cluster associated with self-reported Caucasian donors included 70% to 85% of the 350 to 500 genotyped donors. The study aimed to test whether cataloging public T cell receptors could reveal signatures of past pathogen exposure. The study profiled the T cell repertoires of 500 to 800 subjects by immunosequencing and related them to cytomegalovirus serostatus. Besides the first cohort of 666 subjects, a separate validation cohort made up of 120 different subjects was used. The study combined high-throughput TCR immunosequencing, statistical association of individual TCRs with disease status, and machine learning to predict cytomegalovirus infection status. A later analysis re-examined previously published TCR beta repertoires from hundreds of donors and added high-resolution HLA genotyping to investigate patterns of TCR occurrence. In the later analysis, no new phenotypic data were used to find candidate immune exposures; instead, reliance was placed on TCR beta sequences and their occurrence across donors. To decide whether each TCR beta V gene segment behaved as functional or pseudogenic, an earlier analysis of some 580 of the donors relied on high-throughput TCR beta sequencing. Donor age, sex, ethnicity and CMV serostatus were collected together with the repertoire data. A later genetic analysis used genome-wide SNP genotypes for about 55% of the 666 donors, treating that subset as a discovery cohort. All discovery cohort repertoires had been generated using a single sequencing platform. HLA typing included class I and class II loci at four-digit resolution. The number of typed donors differed by locus: about 620-630 for A, B, C, DRB1 and DQB1; 500 to 550 for DQA1; about 600 for DPA1; and roughly 490 for DPB1. Roughly five DR-DQ haplotypes were handled as single units for association and clustering, since linkage in the cohort was strong. Among about 400 genotyped donors of the cohort, an average of around 240,000 unique TCR beta nucleotide sequences was sequenced per donor, of which 15% to 20% were non-productive. The research as a whole found: It was suggested by the authors that the approach could potentially be generalized to other disease states and immunological phenotypes. According to a later genetic analysis, donors in an Asian-associated ancestry cluster had fewer N-insertions in productive TCRs than the approximately 670-donor mean. The cohort was sequenced for TCR beta chains only, and without alpha or paired-chain data the features that could be detected were limited. At a false discovery rate of 0.05, a later analysis linked fewer than 20,000 TCR beta sequences to specific HLA alleles. In a later analysis, HLA-associated TCR beta chains were found to be more clonally expanded and to have lower generation probabilities than equally common non-associated chains. Assigning TCR associations to individual alleles was difficult when HLA alleles, especially DR and DQ, strongly co-occurred. Most TCR sequences were observed very rarely across donors, whereas some public TCRs were present in many individuals. A later analysis found that TCR association rates varied across HLA loci, with DRB1 alleles showing the most associated TCRs and HLA-C alleles the fewest. Seventeen rarely observed V segments, including chromosome 9 orphons, were excluded from the earlier analysis of about 600 of the donors because counts were too low. Most CMV-associated TCR beta chains appeared to be HLA-restricted in a later analysis, and the HLA associations seemed to be driven largely by CMV exposure. Because the 87-base-pair reads could not distinguish some IMGT-functional V segments, including TRBV6-2 and TRBV6-3, those segments were excluded. Linkage disequilibrium might explain the correlated functional status among segregating V segments, but an unknown experimental factor could not be ruled out. Cytomegalovirus status was reported to be diagnosed by the classifier with high specificity and sensitivity in both the original and validation cohorts. CMV serostatus was the only immune exposure information available for the cohort. Sequencing depth was assumed to be roughly uniform across donors in the presence/absence analyses, though that assumption may not hold. An earlier analysis of several hundred of the donors showed that most TCR beta V segments appeared in productive rearrangements either about 87% or about 30% of the time, which broadly matched IMGT annotations. A further reported finding was that TCR beta sequences accurately predicted the HLA-A and HLA-B alleles for most subjects in the first cohort. Three of the identified cytomegalovirus-associated TCR beta chains were confirmed in vitro to be specific for cytomegalovirus antigens. A later analysis reported that several top co-occurrence clusters appeared linked to parvovirus B19, influenza, CMV and Epstein-Barr virus. A cluster of highly shared sequence variants was judged likely to be a technical artifact of the sequencing pipeline. In the study, some 160 TCR beta chains were listed as associated with cytomegalovirus. In a later genetic analysis, a missense DCLRE1C variant was associated with V-gene and J-gene trimming of TCR beta chains, and the association was replicated in an independent cohort. HLA typing was unavailable for some donors at each locus, so association tests used only the typed subset.

In total, roughly 670 healthy bone marrow donors made up the cohort. At the time of sampling, every cohort member was nominally healthy, though immune exposures that went unrecorded were likely present. The donor tested CMV seronegative, placing the donor among the 350 or so seronegative members of the cohort. Each donor provided a peripheral blood sample, and peripheral blood mononuclear cells were used for TCR beta sequencing. Genomic DNA was extracted from the blood cell samples with the Qiagen DNeasy Blood Extraction Kit. Library method: the immunoSEQ multiplex PCR assay. For the multiplex PCR, a mixture combining 60 forward primers for TCR Vbeta segments and 13 reverse primers for TCR Jbeta segments was used. Amplification of the CDR3 region of rearranged TCR beta genes was performed with a multiplex PCR assay on genomic DNA. On the Illumina HiSeq System, the amplified TCR beta libraries were sequenced as 87-base-pair reads. As for the authors' bioinformatics: A later analysis counted approximately 74 million unique TCR beta chains across the 690 or so repertoires, and approximately 11 million of these chains were shared by at least two donors. Raw reads were error-corrected and collapsed into unique sequences by a nearest-neighbor algorithm in which closely related sequences were merged to remove PCR and sequencing errors. CDR3 sequences were aligned to IMGT reference sequences to assign V, D and J gene segments. Each retained sequence needed at least a six-nucleotide match to both a V gene segment and a J gene segment. A rearrangement was called productive if the CDR3 had no stop codons and remained in frame with V and J, and every other rearrangement was called non-productive. CDR3 was defined according to IMGT convention as the region running from the second conserved V-encoded cysteine to the conserved J-encoded phenylalanine. Sequences without an unambiguous match to a single V gene segment were excluded from the earlier analysis of about 630 of the donors. In an earlier analysis of some 590 of the donors, V segments were called functional above 56.7% productive rearrangements and were called segregating when the between-donor standard deviation exceeded 5%. A statistical classification framework was built to diagnose cytomegalovirus status from the catalog of TCR beta chain sequences. In a later analysis, TCR nucleotide sequences were compared against IMGT/GENE-DB human TR gene sequences so that V and J genes could be assigned. In a later analysis, CDR3 sequences and most-parsimonious VDJ recombination scenarios were assigned using the TCRdist pipeline. In a later analysis, each TCR beta chain was defined by its CDR3 amino acid sequence together with its V-gene family, and reads lacking a unique V-gene family were excluded. In a later analysis, 500 to 650 highly shared, low-generation-probability nucleotide sequences were removed to address suspected cross-contamination and a sequencing artifact. In a later analysis, a clonal expansion index for each public chain was calculated from normalized within-repertoire ranks of inferred template counts. A later analysis computed generation probabilities with a VDJ recombination model fitted to out-of-frame rearrangements, and checked the results against IGoR. In a later analysis, TCR-TCR, TCR-HLA and TCR-CMV co-occurrence was scored with hypergeometric tests, and a repertoire-size bias correction was applied to TCR pairs. A later analysis estimated false discovery rates by permuting HLA or CMV assignments 20 times. In a later analysis, co-occurring TCRs were grouped using DBSCAN, and TCRdist sequence similarity was added for clustering within HLA-allele-positive subsets. Repertoires with fewer than 30,000 or more than 120,000 public chains, plus five repertoires with anomalous nucleotide sharing, were excluded from co-occurrence clustering. TCRdb limited this immuneACCESS table to in-frame rearrangements with V and J called. A share of clones is missing; checked studies link under half to unresolved V genes, and the rest is unexplained. Clone size and V and J calls were adopted from that table, with D and trimming inferred from the DNA. The sample table contains about 98,000 clones; only one count was recorded for around four fifths of them. Approximately 2.8% of the sample is held by the ten biggest clonotypes.

On this clone: Its specific antigen is unknown. Base quality data are lacking; no much larger clone is found one base away.

V was cut back by 1 base and J by 5 bases, leaving a gap of 16 bases between them. Reading from cysteine to phenylalanine, the CDR3 counts 16 amino acids. The kept DNA is CDR3 alone, 48 bases in frame from the first base. Via the germline V gene, CDR1 is SGHNT and CDR2 YENEEA. This TCR was sampled from a man aged 35-49 years in good health and CMV-seronegative. The chain uses TRBV11-3 and TRBJ2-3; the D segment could be TRBD2, given 7 matching bases. The material sequenced was PBMCs. The CDR3 is CASSLGLAEGGDTQYF. Here is the DNA: TGTGCCAGCAGCTTAGGCCTAGCGGAGGGGGGAGATACGCAGTATTTT.